Listed here are 23 T cell receptor beta chains from one sample, sequenced in a study of blood T cell repertoires in COVID-19. The table came from immunoSEQ multiplex PCR; TCRdb's copy has only in-frame clones and leaves some out. This sample carries approximately 110,000 clones, roughly 70% of them seen once, and the ten largest clones take roughly 0.86%. Sequenced material: peripheral blood. These receptors were taken from a human donor with acute or convalescent COVID-19. The donor label of this sample is uncertain.

The sample holds a few counts of this clone. This chain connects TRBV4-1 to TRBJ2-6, with TRBD2 matching over 13 bases. CDR1 and CDR2 (germline): MGHRA, YSYEKL. Trimming cost V 3 bases and J 2 bases; bases outside gene matches: 4. The CDR3 has 18 residues. CDR3 amino acids: CASSQGLAGITGANVLTF. DNA of the CDR3: TGCGCCAGCAGCCAGGGACTAGCGGGGATCACTGGGGCCAACGTCCTGACTTTC.

The CDR3 DNA sequence: TGTGCCAGCAGTGAAAAGACAGGGGGTTATAGCAATCAGCCCCAGCATTTT. Protein product: CASSEKTGGYSNQPQHF. The chain employs TRBV2 and TRBJ1-5; 9 bases are shared with TRBD1. The length of the CDR3 is 17 residues. Germline lookup yields CDR1 SNHLY and CDR2 FYNNEI. V lost 2 bases and J lost 0; bases outside the gene matches: 5.

The rearrangement joins TRBV5-5 to TRBJ2-3, with D maybe TRBD1 (6 bases). The CDR3 sequence is 15 residues long. The V end was cut by 4 bases, the J end by 2 bases, with 14 bases between. Germline V gives CDR1 SGHKS, CDR2 YYEKEE (reference sequence). The CDR3 loop is CASSTGQPFTDTQYF. The CDR3 nucleotides read TGTGCCAGCAGCACCGGACAGCCGTTCACAGATACGCAGTATTTT.

This chain uses TRBV7-2 with TRBJ2-1, with 9 bases lining up with TRBD2. The CDR3 consists of 17 residues. Trimming cost V 1 base and J 2 bases; bases outside gene matches: 6. CDR1 and CDR2 (germline): SGHTA, FQGNSA. The CDR3 reads CASSLGSLAGAYNEQFF. The CDR3 DNA reads TGTGCCAGCAGCTTAGGGTCGTTAGCGGGGGCCTACAATGAGCAGTTCTTC.

This chain joins TRBV2 and TRBJ2-3; TRBD1 is a possible D gene (5 bases). The CDR3 is 14 residues long. Trimming removed 7 bases from V and 0 bases from J, with 11 bases in between. Germline CDR1 SNHLY, CDR2 FYNNEI. In DNA form, the CDR3 reads TGTGCCAGCAATTCTGACAGAAGCACAGATACGCAGTATTTT. It codes for CASNSDRSTDTQYF.

V is TRBV3-1 (or the pseudogene TRBV3-2) and J is TRBJ1-2; possibly TRBD1 for D (6 bases). The CDR3 totals 17 residues. The germline V gene has CDR1 LGHDT and CDR2 YNNKEL (reference sequence). Trimming left V 0 bases short and J 3 bases short, with 17 bases between. The CDR3 region is CASSQDTGTRAYYGYTF. The CDR3 bases are TGTGCCAGCAGCCAAGACACCGGGACACGGGCCTACTATGGCTACACCTTC.

The chain recombines TRBV11-2 with TRBJ2-2; 7 nucleotides line up with TRBD2. Germline loops: CDR1 SGHAT, CDR2 FQNNGV. This CDR3 has 16 amino acids. V was pared by 0 bases and J by 5 bases, with 6 bases of the junction left unmatched. The CDR3 protein is CASSLEAPGGTGELFF. CDR3 DNA: TGTGCCAGCAGCTTAGAGGCTCCGGGGGGAACCGGGGAGCTGTTTTTT.

The gene calls are TRBV5-6 and TRBJ1-5, with D maybe TRBD1 (5 bases). This CDR3 has 14 residues. V was cut by 2 bases and J by 6 bases, with 12 bases left in between. Germline V lookup: CDR1 SGHDT, CDR2 YYEEEE. The CDR3 DNA follows: TGTGCCAGCAGCTTCGGAGGGGTAGGTCAGCCCCAGCATTTT. Encoded protein: CASSFGGVGQPQHF.

The genes are TRBV7-8 and TRBJ1-2; D unclear. Germline CDR1 and CDR2: SGHVS and FQNEAQ. There are 15 residues in the CDR3. Trimming shortened V by 3 bases and J by 0 bases, and 11 bases separated the two germline ends. CDR3 DNA: TGTGCCAGCAGCTTGCGCCCTGCCCCTAACTATGGCTACACCTTC. Protein product: CASSLRPAPNYGYTF.

The rearrangement joins TRBV7-6 to TRBJ1-1; D remains ambiguous. The CDR3 has 13 residues. Germline V gene data show CDR1 as SGHVS and CDR2 as FNYEAQ. With 5 bases removed from V and 8 bases from J, the gap between germline ends came to 15 bases. The CDR3 protein is CASSRVFGVEAFF. The CDR3 DNA follows: TGTGCCAGCAGCCGTGTCTTTGGAGTCGAAGCTTTCTTT.

The rearrangement links TRBV15 to TRBJ2-1, with 9 bases identical to TRBD1. The germline gives CDR1 LNHNV, CDR2 YYDKDF (reference sequence). V shed 1 base and J 7 bases; nucleotides not matched to a gene: 14. The CDR3 is 18 amino acids. The CDR3: CATSRGNVWTGDPNEQFF. The CDR3 nucleotides are TGTGCCACCAGCAGAGGTAATGTGTGGACAGGGGACCCAAATGAGCAGTTCTTC.

This clone was seen a few times. This sequence joins TRBV10-3 and TRBJ1-6; TRBD1 agrees at 8 bases. The CDR3 is 14 amino acids. In germline, CDR1 is ENHRY, CDR2 SYGVKD. With 5 bases clipped from V and 5 bases from J, the junction kept 2 bases outside the gene matches. CDR3 bases: TGTGCCATCAGTAGGGGACAGGATAATTCACCCCTCCACTTT. Translation gives CAISRGQDNSPLHF.

The rearrangement uses TRBV6-5 and TRBJ2-4; 9 nucleotides align to TRBD2. With V trimmed by 5 bases and J by 8 bases, 10 bases remained unmatched. Germline CDR1 MNHEY, CDR2 SVGAGI. The CDR3 is made up of 15 amino acids. The CDR3 is CASSKSAGGQDIQYF. The CDR3 DNA sequence: TGTGCCAGCAGTAAGAGTGCGGGGGGGCAAGACATTCAGTACTTC.

The chain carries TRBV6-1 and TRBJ1-5; 7 bases map to TRBD1. V shed 1 base, J shed 3 bases, and the junction held 6 bases outside the gene matches. Germline V CDR1 and CDR2: MNHNS, SASEGT. CDR3 length: 16 residues. CDR3 coding DNA: TGTGCCAGCAGTGAAGTGTGGGACAGATACAATCAGCCCCAGCATTTT. This encodes CASSEVWDRYNQPQHF.

The chain carries TRBV6-1 and TRBJ1-4; D may be TRBD1 (5 bases). Germline CDR1 MNHNS, CDR2 SASEGT. Trimming took 1 base from V and 8 from J, leaving 11 bases between them. The length of the CDR3 is 14 residues. The DNA for the CDR3 is TGTGCCAGCAGTGAAGGGGGGGGACGCGAAAAACTGTTTTTT. Translated, it gives CASSEGGGREKLFF.

In nucleotides, the CDR3 is TGTGCCAGCAGGGGACTGAACACCGGGGAGCTGTTTTTT. This gives the protein CASRGLNTGELFF. The rearrangement links TRBV9 to TRBJ2-2; possibly TRBD2 for D (6 bases). CDR1 is SGDLS, CDR2 YYNGEE, per germline. CDR3 length: 13 residues. Trimming took 5 bases from V and 1 from J, leaving 6 bases between them.

The chain employs TRBV29-1 and TRBJ1-2, with D unresolved. The CDR3 runs to 11 residues. The ends were cut back, 5 bases at V and 7 bases at J, with 11 bases in the middle. Germline CDR1 reads SQVTM; CDR2 reads ANQGSEA. The CDR3 spells CSVRPGVGYTF. In DNA form, the CDR3 reads TGCAGCGTTCGTCCCGGGGTTGGCTACACCTTC.

The gene calls are TRBV12-5 and TRBJ1-5; no definite D call. V shed 1 base and J shed 0 bases, with 10 bases lying between them. This CDR3 comprises 16 residues. Germline CDR1 and CDR2: LGHNT and FRNRAP. The CDR3: CASGLDLEYSNQPQHF. CDR3 bases: TGTGCTAGTGGTTTGGACCTTGAGTATAGCAATCAGCCCCAGCATTTT.

The V and J genes are TRBV28 and TRBJ1-6; 7 bases agree with TRBD1. CDR1 and CDR2 (germline): MDHEN, SYDVKM. J gave up 14 bases and V 5 bases, and 9 bases lay outside the gene matches. The CDR3 totals 13 residues. CDR3: CASSADRSRSLHF. The CDR3 nucleotides read TGTGCCAGCAGTGCGGACAGGTCCCGATCCCTCCACTTT.

This clone was recorded many times. V is TRBV27 and J is TRBJ2-5, with 12 nucleotides matching TRBD2. The germline CDR1 and CDR2 sequences are MNHEY and SMNVEV (reference sequence). The CDR3 extends over 15 amino acids. J was trimmed by 5 bases and V by 6 bases; bases with no gene match: 7. In nucleotides, the CDR3 is TGTGCCAGCAGAGCTAGCGGGGGGGCCATCGAGACCCAGTACTTC. This translates into CASRASGGAIETQYF.

The table lists this clone with many counts. The chain carries TRBV19 and TRBJ1-1, with D maybe TRBD1 (6 bases). The CDR3 loop spans 15 amino acids. Trimming stripped 5 bases from V and 4 bases from J, with 17 bases between. Germline CDR1 LNHDA, CDR2 SQIVND (reference sequence). In DNA, the CDR3 is TGTGCCAGTAGTTTGCTACAGGGCAGGAGCACTGAAGCTTTCTTT. Translated: CASSLLQGRSTEAFF.

CDR3 in amino acids: CASSFTRTGGVGNEQFF. Written as DNA, the CDR3 is TGTGCCAGCAGCTTCACCCGGACAGGGGGCGTCGGCAATGAGCAGTTCTTC. V usage is TRBV7-2 and J usage is TRBJ2-1, with 11 bases fitting TRBD1. V lost 3 bases, J lost 6 bases, and 10 bases stayed unmatched. The CDR3 sequence is 17 residues long. Per the germline V gene, CDR1 is SGHTA and CDR2 is FQGNSA.

The rearrangement joins TRBV7-3 to TRBJ1-6; D is ambiguous. Between the trimmed V and J ends, which lost 2 bases and 7 bases, there was a span of 9 bases. Germline CDR1 reads SGHTA; CDR2 reads FQGTGA. CDR3 length: 14 amino acids. This CDR3 is CASSLGRGNSPLHF. The CDR3 bases are TGTGCCAGCAGCTTAGGACGGGGAAATTCACCCCTCCACTTT.